These 20 T cell receptor beta chains came from one sample sequenced in a study of blood T cell repertoires in COVID-19. Using immunoSEQ multiplex PCR, the repertoire was profiled, and TCRdb retains in-frame clones only, with some absent. The data contain over 400,000 clones, approximately 90% of them singletons. Sequences were obtained from PBMCs or T cells enriched from blood (not recorded which). The receptors originated from a woman aged 55-75 years who had recovered from COVID-19.

The gene calls are TRBV5-4 and TRBJ2-5, with 7 positions matching TRBD2. CDR1 is SGHNT, CDR2 YYREEE, per germline (reference sequence). There are 14 residues in the CDR3. The ends lost 3 bases at V and 5 bases at J; junction bases unmatched: 7. CDR3 coding DNA: TGTGCCAGCAGCTCCTCAGCGGGGTGGGAGACCCAGTACTTC. It is translated as CASSSSAGWETQYF.

This sequence joins TRBV3-1 (or the pseudogene TRBV3-2) and TRBJ2-3; TRBD2 agrees at 12 bases. After removal of 5 bases from V and 9 bases from J, the junction contained 6 bases not matched to a gene. Germline CDR1 and CDR2: LGHDT and YNNKEL (reference sequence). The CDR3 has 14 residues. The CDR3 region is CASSTLGLAGTQYF. CDR3 sequence (DNA): TGTGCCAGCAGCACCCTCGGACTAGCGGGGACGCAGTATTTT.

This chain joins TRBV7-2 and TRBJ2-3, with D maybe TRBD2 (6 bases). V gave up 3 bases and J gave up 2 bases, with 12 bases separating them. Germline V gene sequence: CDR1 SGHTA, CDR2 FQGNSA. This CDR3 region has 15 residues. As DNA, the CDR3 is TGTGCCAGCAGCTTTACGGCGGGGTTCACAGATACGCAGTATTTT. This translates into CASSFTAGFTDTQYF. Variable domain in full (rest from reference TRBV7-2 and TRBJ2-3): GAGVSQSPSNKVTEKGKDVELRCDPISGHTALYWYRQSLGQGLEFLIYFQGNSAPDKSGLPSDRFSAERTGGSVSTLTIQRTQQEDSAVYLCASSFTAGFTDTQYFGPGTRLTVL.

This chain links TRBV5-1 with TRBJ2-3, with 8 bases identical to TRBD2. The CDR3 length is 12 residues. Losses at the gene ends were 8 bases for V and 5 bases for J; bases not matched to a gene: 4. CDR1 and CDR2 (germline): SGHRS, YFSETQ. The CDR3 loop is CASKREGDTQYF. CDR3 bases: TGCGCCAGTAAACGGGAGGGAGATACGCAGTATTTT.

V gene TRBV7-2 combines with J gene TRBJ2-7, with 7 bases aligning to TRBD1. The CDR3 covers 15 residues. Germline V gene lookup returns CDR1 SGHTA and CDR2 FQGNSA. V gave up 5 bases and J gave up 0 bases; unmatched junction bases: 7. CDR3 nucleotides: TGTGCCAGCAGCCTTTCGACAGGGTCCTCCTACGAGCAGTACTTC. Its translation is CASSLSTGSSYEQYF.

This sequence joins TRBV6-5 and TRBJ2-6; 9 nucleotides align to TRBD1. CDR1 MNHEY and CDR2 SVGAGI come from the germline V gene. The CDR3 totals 13 residues. In nucleotides, the CDR3 is TGTGCTGGGGACAGGGCTGGGGCCAACGTCCTGACTTTC. It yields the protein CAGDRAGANVLTF.

CDR3 sequence reads: CASSSLEGGNYGYTF. For the CDR3, the DNA is TGTGCCAGCAGTTCCCTGGAGGGGGGGAACTATGGCTACACCTTC. V usage is TRBV27 and J usage is TRBJ1-2; D possibly corresponds to TRBD1 (6 bases). V was clipped by 4 bases and J by 2 bases, with 14 bases between them. Germline CDR1 and CDR2: MNHEY and SMNVEV (reference sequence). CDR3 size: 15 residues.

The chain couples TRBV19 to TRBJ1-4; no reliable D call. CDR3 length equals 15 residues. Trimming took 5 bases from V and 6 from J, leaving 16 bases between them. Germline assignment: CDR1 LNHDA and CDR2 SQIVND (reference sequence). CDR3 in amino acids: CASSDRRRADEKLFF. As DNA, the CDR3 is TGTGCCAGTAGTGACCGACGGCGGGCGGATGAAAAACTGTTTTTT.

V usage is TRBV7-9 and J usage is TRBJ1-1, with 10 bases lining up with TRBD1. This CDR3 is built from 15 residues. Germline V gives CDR1 SEHNR, CDR2 FQNEAQ (reference sequence). V shed 0 bases and J 3 bases; nucleotides not matched to a gene: 1. CDR3 sequence (DNA): TGTGCCAGCAGCTTAGCAGACAGGGGGCACACTGAAGCTTTCTTT. Its protein product is CASSLADRGHTEAFF.

This rearrangement joins TRBV5-4 to TRBJ2-1; the match to TRBD1 covers 9 bases. The CDR3 extends over 16 amino acids. From germline, CDR1 is SGHNT and CDR2 YYREEE (reference sequence). J lost 0 bases, V lost 4 bases, and 5 bases had no gene match. DNA for the CDR3: TGTGCCAGCAGCACTCGGACAGGGGTCTCCTACAATGAGCAGTTCTTC. Protein: CASSTRTGVSYNEQFF.

The chain recombines TRBV7-2 with TRBJ1-5; the D gene is possibly TRBD1 (6 bases). The CDR3 runs 18 residues. Trimming pared 3 bases from V and 4 bases from J, leaving 22 bases between. CDR1 and CDR2 from the germline V gene are SGHTA and FQGNSA. The CDR3 nucleotides read TGTGCCAGCAGCTTTATTTTGGGGGGGCCGCTTAGGAATCAGCCCCAGCATTTT. Translated, it gives CASSFILGGPLRNQPQHF.

This clone was recorded only once. The rearrangement joins TRBV4-1 to TRBJ1-1; 7 nucleotides align to TRBD1. The V gene's germline CDR1 is MGHRA and CDR2 YSYEKL. The V segment lost 4 bases and the J segment 0 bases; nucleotides outside the gene matches: 8. The CDR3 has 16 amino acids. The CDR3 DNA sequence: TGCGCCAGCAGCCTAAAGGGGGCAGGGATGAACACTGAAGCTTTCTTT. It translates to CASSLKGAGMNTEAFF.

The chain joins TRBV6-1 to TRBJ1-3; D is possibly TRBD1 (6 bases). The germline CDR1 and CDR2 sequences are MNHNS and SASEGT. The V end was cut by 3 bases, the J end by 4 bases, with 10 bases between. CDR3 length: 14 amino acids. This CDR3 is CASSDTGGGNTIYF. The CDR3 DNA reads as TGTGCCAGCAGTGATACGGGGGGCGGAAACACCATATATTTT.

The chain has TRBV4-1 and TRBJ2-1; 12 positions match TRBD2. There are 19 residues in the CDR3. With V trimmed by 6 bases and J by 1 base, 13 bases remained unmatched. The germline V gene encodes CDR1 MGHRA and CDR2 YSYEKL. The CDR3, as DNA: TGCGCCAGCAGTCAACACATTCTAGCGGGGGGGCCATCCTACAATGAGCAGTTCTTC. This encodes CASSQHILAGGPSYNEQFF.

V is TRBV24-1 and J is TRBJ1-5, with D tentatively TRBD1 (6 bases). Looked up from germline, CDR1 is KGHDR and CDR2 is SFDVKD. The V and J ends lost 4 bases and 1 base respectively, with 13 bases between them. CDR3 size: 16 residues. The DNA for the CDR3 is TGTGCCACCAGTGACCCCCGGACAGCCAGCAATCAGCCCCAGCATTTT. It encodes CATSDPRTASNQPQHF.

This chain links TRBV10-1 with TRBJ2-7; TRBD1 agrees at 9 bases. CDR1 is WNHNN and CDR2 is SYGVQD in the germline V gene (reference sequence). Trimming cost V 0 bases and J 6 bases; bases outside gene matches: 12. The CDR3 length is 17 residues. The CDR3 loop is CASSESRKGQGPCEQYV. In DNA, the CDR3 is TGCGCCAGCAGTGAGTCCCGCAAGGGACAGGGACCTTGCGAGCAGTACGTC.

V gene TRBV11-3 combines with J gene TRBJ2-5, with TRBD2 identical over 9 bases. This CDR3 is 14 amino acids long. V lost 5 bases, J lost 1 base, and 2 bases stayed unmatched. Germline V lookup: CDR1 SGHNT, CDR2 YENEEA. CDR3 coding DNA: TGTGCCAGCAGCATGCGGGGGGGCCAAGAGACCCAGTACTTC. Translating it yields CASSMRGGQETQYF.

The rearrangement uses TRBV6-5 and TRBJ1-6; no firm D call. Germline V gene sequence: CDR1 MNHEY, CDR2 SVGAGI. Trimming left V 6 bases short and J 8 bases short, with 14 bases between. This CDR3 is built from 14 residues. The CDR3 nucleotides read TGTGCCAGCAGCCTTACTCAAGCCGATTCACCCCTCCACTTT. It yields the protein CASSLTQADSPLHF.

This clone was found once. This chain uses TRBV2 with TRBJ2-7; TRBD2 matches at 8 bases. Germline V lookup: CDR1 SNHLY, CDR2 FYNNEI. There are 14 residues in the CDR3. V dropped 6 bases and J dropped 3; count of bases not matched to a gene: 7. CDR3 nucleotides: TGTGCCAGCAGGTGGCGGGGGGAAAACTACGAGCAGTACGTC. The encoded protein is CASRWRGENYEQYV.

The chain links TRBV2 to TRBJ2-2; 7 bases map to TRBD1. Germline CDR1 reads SNHLY; CDR2 reads FYNNEI. With V trimmed by 9 bases and J by 0 bases, 10 bases remained unmatched. This CDR3 has 16 amino acids. The CDR3 loop is CARQTSTGTNTGELFF. DNA for the CDR3: TGTGCCAGACAGACTTCGACAGGGACGAACACCGGGGAGCTGTTTTTT.